This T cell receptor beta chain was recorded in a study of Ad26.COV2.S vaccination and SARS-CoV-2 variants. General study findings and limits: Reports say spike-specific CD8+ and CD4+ T cell responses covered substantial breadth after vaccination.

To note about this clone: The antigen remains undetermined.

Treatment noted: over 15 received Ad26.COV2.S at low or high dose, single or two shots; about 5 received placebo; per-sample allocation not given. Sampling occurred on day 63 after the first vaccine or placebo injection. TCRdb keeps only in-frame clones here, not all; method: immunoSEQ multiplex PCR. The profile covers about 330,000 clones, with 90% appearing a single time and about 5% taken by the ten largest. The sample in question was peripheral blood, obtained in a trial of Ad26.COV2.S vaccine versus placebo. This TCR came from a person aged 18-60 years who received the Ad26.COV2.S COVID-19 vaccine or a placebo.

Written as DNA, the CDR3 is TGTGCCAGCAGTGAATGGACGGACGGCGAGCAGTACTTC. As protein: CASSEWTDGEQYF. The rearrangement links TRBV25-1 to TRBJ2-7, with unresolved D. Trimming shortened V by 1 base and J by 6 bases, and 10 bases separated the two germline ends. The CDR3 has 13 amino acids. From germline, CDR1 is MGHDK and CDR2 SYGVNS.